This passage covers 25 T cell receptor beta chains from one sample sequenced in a study of shared clonotypes between healthy human individuals. Assay used: immunoSEQ multiplex PCR; TCRdb lists only in-frame clones, some missing. The profile shows about 2.4 million clones, 80% to 95% of them singletons. Sequences were obtained from naive CD4+ T cells from PBMCs. Described subset: CD45RA+ positively selected. All receptors derive from a man aged 18 to 35 in good health. Some clones in this sample may be carry-over from other donors' samples.

The rearrangement joins TRBV2 to TRBJ2-1, with D possibly matching TRBD1 (6 bases). This CDR3 has 14 amino acids. V dropped 6 bases and J dropped 7 bases, with 16 bases sitting between them. Germline CDR1 and CDR2: SNHLY and FYNNEI. The CDR3 is CASRPRQGPNEQFF. CDR3 sequence (DNA): TGTGCCAGCAGGCCGAGGCAGGGGCCTAATGAGCAGTTCTTC.

Details on this clone: Other DNA sequences from this sample encode an identical CDR3 as well. The rearrangement joins TRBV5-1 to TRBJ2-1; D is ambiguous. This CDR3 contains 15 residues. The germline gives CDR1 SGHRS, CDR2 YFSETQ. Trimming took off 0 bases at V and 0 bases at J, with 7 bases between the two ends. The CDR3 DNA sequence: TGCGCCAGCAGCTTGGATGGCGGCTCCTACAATGAGCAGTTCTTC. Its protein is CASSLDGGSYNEQFF. The full variable domain, with the rest looked up from reference TRBV5-1 and TRBJ2-1, is KAGVTQTPRYLIKTRGQQVTLSCSPISGHRSVSWYQQTPGQGLQFLFEYFSETQRNKGNFPGRFSGRQFSNSRSEMNVSTLELGDSALYLCASSLDGGSYNEQFFGPGTRLTVL.

This clone is a singleton in its sample. This chain joins TRBV21-1 and TRBJ1-3. TRBV21-1 is described as a pseudogene. This CDR3 contains 15 residues. CDR3 sequence: CASSNIKSCGNTIYF. Here the CDR3 DNA reads TGTGCCAGCAGCAACATAAAGAGTTGCGGAAACACCATATATTTT.

The chain couples TRBV28 to TRBJ2-1; 8 bases are shared with TRBD2. Germline V gene sequence: CDR1 MDHEN, CDR2 SYDVKM. V lost 7 bases to trimming and J lost 4 bases; unmatched junction nucleotides: 3. The CDR3 spans 13 residues. The CDR3 region has the DNA TGTGCCAGCAAGCGGGGGTATTACAATGAGCAGTTCTTC. Residues: CASKRGYYNEQFF.

The chain employs TRBV28 and TRBJ2-5; either TRBD1 or TRBD2 may fit D (6 bases each). CDR1 is MDHEN and CDR2 is SYDVKM in the germline V gene. V lost 5 bases, J lost 1 base, and 17 bases lay in between. This CDR3 region has 16 residues. CDR3 DNA sequence: TGTGCCAGCAGTCTACCAAGCCCGGGGGCCCAAGAGACCCAGTACTTC. Amino acids: CASSLPSPGAQETQYF.

V gene TRBV18 combines with J gene TRBJ2-5; D possibly corresponds to TRBD2 (5 bases). Trimming took 6 bases from V and 3 from J, leaving 17 bases between them. Germline V gene lookup returns CDR1 KGHSH and CDR2 LQKENI. The CDR3 runs to 15 residues. The CDR3 spells CASSRMGSRKETQYF. The CDR3 DNA follows: TGTGCCAGCTCCCGGATGGGGAGTCGAAAAGAGACCCAGTACTTC.

This CDR3 reads CASSQRTPRRPQGEKLFF. The CDR3, as DNA: TGTGCCAGCAGCCAACGGACCCCTCGGAGGCCCCAAGGGGAAAAACTGTTTTTT. The J gene is TRBJ1-4, the V gene TRBV14; D call uncertain. From germline, CDR1 is SGHDN and CDR2 FVKESK. The V gene lost 2 bases and the J gene lost 8 bases, with 24 bases spanning the gap. The CDR3 is 18 amino acids.

The chain joins TRBV6-5 to TRBJ1-5; TRBD1 might be the D (6 bases). Germline V gene data show CDR1 as MNHEY and CDR2 as SVGAGI. Trimming removed 6 bases at V and 3 bases at J, with 15 bases between. The CDR3 loop spans 15 amino acids. The CDR3, as DNA: TGTGCCAGCAGACTAAACAGGGTAGCCAATCAGCCCCAGCATTTT. Its protein is CASRLNRVANQPQHF.

The rearrangement uses TRBV7-9 and TRBJ2-5; no clear D. Germline CDR1 is SEHNR and CDR2 is FQNEAQ (reference sequence). The ends were cut back, 7 bases at V and 5 bases at J, with 14 bases in the middle. This CDR3 is 13 amino acids long. For the CDR3, the DNA is TGTGCCAGCACCGCCGACCGCTGGGAGACCCAGTACTTC. Its protein product is CASTADRWETQYF. Together with reference TRBV7-9 and TRBJ2-5, the CDR3 gives the full variable domain: DTGVSQNPRHKITKRGQNVTFRCDPISEHNRLYWYRQTLGQGPEFLTYFQNEAQLEKSRLLSDRFSAERPKGSFSTLEIQRTEQGDSAMYLCASTADRWETQYFGPGTRLLVL.

The J gene is TRBJ1-1, the V gene TRBV10-3; 8 bases map to TRBD1. CDR3 length: 15 amino acids. V was clipped by 10 bases and J by 1 base; unmatched bases: 11. From germline, CDR1 is ENHRY and CDR2 SYGVKD. The CDR3, as DNA: TGTGCCACAGGGGGCAGGCAAAACTCGAACACTGAAGCTTTCTTT. It codes for CATGGRQNSNTEAFF.

This clone was counted once. The V call is TRBV18, the J call TRBJ2-2; 7 bases are shared with TRBD2. V lost 3 bases and J lost 1; bases outside the gene matches: 2. CDR3 size: 15 residues. Germline V gene data show CDR1 as KGHSH and CDR2 as LQKENI. The CDR3 reads CASSPGRRNTGELFF. The CDR3 DNA reads TGTGCCAGCTCACCCGGGAGGAGGAACACCGGGGAGCTGTTTTTT.

The rearrangement uses TRBV7-3 and TRBJ2-5; 7 nucleotides align to TRBD1. Germline-derived CDR1 and CDR2 are SGHTA and FQGTGA. The CDR3 is 14 residues long. Unmatched junction bases numbered 3, after V lost 0 bases and J lost 5 bases. The CDR3 loop is CASSLTGTDETQYF. CDR3 coding DNA: TGTGCCAGCAGCTTAACCGGGACAGACGAGACCCAGTACTTC.

This chain uses TRBV10-1 with TRBJ1-1, with 7 bases lining up with TRBD1. CDR1 WNHNN and CDR2 SYGVQD come from the germline V gene (reference sequence). V gave up 7 bases and J gave up 7 bases; unmatched junction bases: 9. This CDR3 has 13 residues. The CDR3: CASKPSDRSEAFF. DNA of the CDR3: TGCGCCAGCAAACCCTCGGACAGGAGTGAAGCTTTCTTT.

This chain joins TRBV2 and TRBJ2-3; the D is unclear. The CDR3 spans 11 residues. Trimming stripped 7 bases from V and 6 bases from J, with 8 bases between. CDR1 and CDR2 (germline): SNHLY, FYNNEI. The CDR3 DNA follows: TGTGCCAGCACCATGGGGGATACGCAGTATTTT. Its protein product is CASTMGDTQYF.

The V and J genes are TRBV5-4 and TRBJ2-7; 12 bases line up with TRBD2. Trimming at V came to 4 bases and at J to 7 bases, leaving 9 bases not matched to a gene. The CDR3 loop spans 15 amino acids. Germline V gene data show CDR1 as SGHNT and CDR2 as YYREEE (reference sequence). The CDR3 is CASSEPGLAGGEQYF. CDR3 nucleotides: TGTGCCAGCAGCGAGCCGGGACTAGCGGGTGGAGAGCAGTACTTC.

The rearrangement links TRBV15 to TRBJ1-2; 7 bases are a match to TRBD1. Per germline, CDR1 LNHNV and CDR2 YYDKDF (reference sequence). The CDR3 consists of 12 residues. V trimming: 4 bases; J trimming: 8 bases; junction bases outside the gene matches: 4. The CDR3 DNA is TGTGCCACCAGCAAGACAGGGTACGGCTACACCTTC. The encoded protein is CATSKTGYGYTF.

The J gene is TRBJ2-7, the V gene TRBV2, with TRBD2 matching 8 bases. V lost 0 bases to trimming and J lost 3 bases; unmatched junction nucleotides: 4. From germline, CDR1 is SNHLY and CDR2 FYNNEI. This CDR3 comprises 15 residues. CDR3: CASSEAERGSYEQYF. The CDR3 nucleotides are TGTGCCAGCAGTGAAGCTGAGCGGGGGAGCTACGAGCAGTACTTC.

The chain employs TRBV11-2 and TRBJ2-3; D may correspond to TRBD1 or TRBD2 (5 bases each). V gave up 5 bases and J gave up 2 bases, with 17 bases separating them. This CDR3 region has 16 residues. Germline V CDR1 and CDR2: SGHAT, FQNNGV. DNA for the CDR3: TGTGCCAGCAGCCTAGGGACCAGCAAAATCACAGATACGCAGTATTTT. Its protein is CASSLGTSKITDTQYF.

This rearrangement joins TRBV5-1 to TRBJ2-1, with TRBD2 matching 14 bases. J gave up 6 bases and V 3 bases, and 14 bases lay outside the gene matches. This CDR3 has 19 amino acids. Germline CDR1 reads SGHRS; CDR2 reads YFSETQ. The CDR3 DNA reads as TGCGCCAGCAGCTGGGTCGGGACTAGCGGGAGAGGGTATGGCAATGAGCAGTTCTTC. This codes for CASSWVGTSGRGYGNEQFF.

This chain uses TRBV30 with TRBJ2-1; tentatively, D is TRBD2 (6 bases). The ends were cut back, 2 bases at V and 6 bases at J, with 17 bases in the middle. CDR1 is GTSNPN, CDR2 SVGIG, per germline (reference sequence). This CDR3 is 15 amino acids long. CDR3 residues: CAWSSSSPGVNEQFF. The CDR3 DNA reads as TGTGCCTGGAGTAGTTCCAGCCCGGGAGTCAATGAGCAGTTCTTC.

The chain carries TRBV7-6 and TRBJ1-2, with D possibly matching TRBD1 (5 bases). Trimming pared 6 bases from V and 4 bases from J, leaving 12 bases between. The CDR3 covers 13 residues. The germline V gene has CDR1 SGHVS and CDR2 FNYEAQ. For the CDR3, the DNA is TGTGCCAGCAGTCGCAGGGACGGCTATGGCTACACCTTC. It codes for CASSRRDGYGYTF.

This rearrangement joins TRBV6-5 to TRBJ2-7, with TRBD1 identical over 9 bases. The CDR3 is 14 amino acids. Germline CDR1 is MNHEY and CDR2 is SVGAGI. V was clipped by 2 bases and J by 7 bases; unmatched bases: 6. Here the CDR3 reads CASSYRTGAWEQYF. As DNA, the CDR3 is TGTGCCAGCAGTTACCGGACAGGGGCGTGGGAGCAGTACTTC.

V and J are TRBV5-6 and TRBJ2-7, with D uncertain. This CDR3 has 14 amino acids. Per germline, CDR1 SGHDT and CDR2 YYEEEE. The V gene lost 0 bases and the J gene lost 4 bases, with 11 bases spanning the gap. CDR3 sequence (DNA): TGTGCCAGCAGCTTGGTGCCAGGAGATTACGAGCAGTACTTC. Translation gives CASSLVPGDYEQYF.

The chain combines TRBV21-1 with TRBJ2-5; TRBD1 is the table's D call and was not checked against the DNA. TRBV21-1 is noted as a pseudogene. The CDR3 is 15 amino acids. Written as DNA, the CDR3 is TGTGCCAGCAGCAGCTCGGGACAGCACCAAGAGACCCAGTACTTC. Translation gives CASSSSGQHQETQYF.

The chain carries TRBV7-6 and TRBJ1-4, with TRBD1 as a possible D gene (6 bases). V was shortened by 3 bases and J by 6 bases, with 14 bases between the two germline ends. Germline V lookup: CDR1 SGHVS, CDR2 FNYEAQ. The CDR3 extends over 15 amino acids. The CDR3 sequence is CASSFTPKGDEKLFF. DNA for the CDR3: TGTGCCAGCAGCTTTACCCCCAAGGGGGATGAAAAACTGTTTTTT.